This T cell receptor (beta chain) was obtained from a study of T cell responses to AZD1222 COVID-19 vaccine. The study's findings and limits: At study baseline, merely six AZD1222 recipients were seropositive. Increases in Spike-specific TCR breadth and depth were seen after two AZD1222 doses. Most donors were white British and more were female, and clonal diversity was possibly underestimated.

Measured with immunoSEQ multiplex PCR; TCRdb has only the in-frame clones, and not every one. The sample holds 85,000 to 130,000 clones; about 92% are singletons and the top ten take approximately 8%. CDR1 is MNHEY and CDR2 is SVGAGI in the germline V gene. Trimming left V 7 bases short and J 0 bases short, with 9 bases between. The CDR3 is 13 amino acids. Combined were second doses at about 4 or about 12 weeks. A remark on this clone: Its target is not known.

The rearrangement uses TRBV6-5 and TRBJ1-2, with TRBD1 as a possible D gene (5 bases). Specimen: peripheral blood, collected 28 days after the second AZD1222 dose. This TCR was recovered from an adult who received the AZD1222 COVID-19 vaccine. CDR3 DNA sequence: TGTGCCAGCACGACAGCTTCTAACTATGGCTACACCTTC. It yields the protein CASTTASNYGYTF.